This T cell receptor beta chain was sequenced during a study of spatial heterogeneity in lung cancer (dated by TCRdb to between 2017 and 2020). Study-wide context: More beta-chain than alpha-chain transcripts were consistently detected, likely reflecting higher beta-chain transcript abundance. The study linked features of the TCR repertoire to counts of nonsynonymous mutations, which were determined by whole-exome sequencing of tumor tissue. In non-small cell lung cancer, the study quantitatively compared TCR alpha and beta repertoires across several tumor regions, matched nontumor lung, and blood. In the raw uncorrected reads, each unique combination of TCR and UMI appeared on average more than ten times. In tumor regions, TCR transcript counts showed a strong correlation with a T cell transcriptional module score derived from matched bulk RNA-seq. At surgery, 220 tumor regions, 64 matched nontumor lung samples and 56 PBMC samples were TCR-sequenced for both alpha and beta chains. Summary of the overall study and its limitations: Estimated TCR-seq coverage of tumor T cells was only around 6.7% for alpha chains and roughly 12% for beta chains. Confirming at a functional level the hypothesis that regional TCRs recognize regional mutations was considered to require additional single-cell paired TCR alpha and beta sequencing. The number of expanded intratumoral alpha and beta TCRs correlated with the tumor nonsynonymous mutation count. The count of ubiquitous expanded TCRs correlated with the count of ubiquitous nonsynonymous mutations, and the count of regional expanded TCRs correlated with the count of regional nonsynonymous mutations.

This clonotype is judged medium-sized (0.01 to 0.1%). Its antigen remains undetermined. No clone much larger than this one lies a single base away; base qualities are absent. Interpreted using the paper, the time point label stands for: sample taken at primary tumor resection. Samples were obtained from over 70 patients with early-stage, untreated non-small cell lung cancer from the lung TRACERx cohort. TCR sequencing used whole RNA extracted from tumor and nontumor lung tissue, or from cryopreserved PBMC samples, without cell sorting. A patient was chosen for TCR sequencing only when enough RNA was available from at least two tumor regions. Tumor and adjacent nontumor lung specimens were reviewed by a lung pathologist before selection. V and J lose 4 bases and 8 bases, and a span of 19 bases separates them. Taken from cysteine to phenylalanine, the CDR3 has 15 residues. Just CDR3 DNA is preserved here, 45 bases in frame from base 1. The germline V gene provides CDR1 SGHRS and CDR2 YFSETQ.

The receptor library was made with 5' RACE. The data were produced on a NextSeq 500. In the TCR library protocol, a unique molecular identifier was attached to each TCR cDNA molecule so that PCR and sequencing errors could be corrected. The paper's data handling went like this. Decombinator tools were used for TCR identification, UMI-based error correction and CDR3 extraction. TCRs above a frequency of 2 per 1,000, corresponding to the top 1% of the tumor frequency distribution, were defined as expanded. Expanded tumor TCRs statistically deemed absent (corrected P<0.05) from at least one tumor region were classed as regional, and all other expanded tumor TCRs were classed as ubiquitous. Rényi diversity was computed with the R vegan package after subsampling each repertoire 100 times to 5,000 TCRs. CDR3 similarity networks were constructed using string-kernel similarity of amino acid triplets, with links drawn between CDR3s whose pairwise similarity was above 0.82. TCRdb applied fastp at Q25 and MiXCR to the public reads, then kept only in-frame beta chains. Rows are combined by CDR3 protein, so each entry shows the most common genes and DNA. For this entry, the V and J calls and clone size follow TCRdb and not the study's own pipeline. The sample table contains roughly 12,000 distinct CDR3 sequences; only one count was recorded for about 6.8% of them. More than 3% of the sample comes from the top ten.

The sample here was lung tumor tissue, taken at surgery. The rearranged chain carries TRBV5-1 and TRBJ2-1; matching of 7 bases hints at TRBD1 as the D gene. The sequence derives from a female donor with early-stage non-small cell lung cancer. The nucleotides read TGCGCCAGCAGCGTCCCAGGGGGAGGACGGCATGAGCAGTTCTTC. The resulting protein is CASSVPGGGRHEQFF.